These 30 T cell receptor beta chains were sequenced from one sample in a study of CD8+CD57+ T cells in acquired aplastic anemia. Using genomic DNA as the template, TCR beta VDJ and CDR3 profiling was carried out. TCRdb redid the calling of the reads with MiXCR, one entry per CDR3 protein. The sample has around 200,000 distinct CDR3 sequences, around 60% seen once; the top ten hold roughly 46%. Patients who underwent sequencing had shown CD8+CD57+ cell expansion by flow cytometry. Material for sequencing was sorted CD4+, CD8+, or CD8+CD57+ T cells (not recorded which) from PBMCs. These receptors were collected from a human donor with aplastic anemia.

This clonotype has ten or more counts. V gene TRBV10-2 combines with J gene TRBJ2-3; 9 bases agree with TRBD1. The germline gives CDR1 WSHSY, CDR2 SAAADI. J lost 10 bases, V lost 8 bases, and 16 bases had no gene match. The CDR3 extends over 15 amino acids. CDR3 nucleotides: TGCGCCAGCGGAATCGCGGGACAGGGAGAGGCGCCGCAGTATTTT. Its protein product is CASGIAGQGEAPQYF.

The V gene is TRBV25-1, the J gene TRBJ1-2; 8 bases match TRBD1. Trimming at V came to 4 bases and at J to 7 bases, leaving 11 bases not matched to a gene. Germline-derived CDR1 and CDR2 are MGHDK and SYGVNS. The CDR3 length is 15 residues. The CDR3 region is CASSAIQGDGGGYTF. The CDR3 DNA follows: TGTGCCAGCAGTGCAATACAGGGGGATGGTGGTGGCTACACCTTC.

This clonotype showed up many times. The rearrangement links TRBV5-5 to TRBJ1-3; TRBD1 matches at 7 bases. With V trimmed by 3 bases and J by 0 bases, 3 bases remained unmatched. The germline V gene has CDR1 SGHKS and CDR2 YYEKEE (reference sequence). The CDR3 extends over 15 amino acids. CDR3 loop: CASSWGQSSGNTIYF. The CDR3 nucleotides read TGTGCCAGCAGCTGGGGACAGAGCTCTGGAAACACCATATATTTT.

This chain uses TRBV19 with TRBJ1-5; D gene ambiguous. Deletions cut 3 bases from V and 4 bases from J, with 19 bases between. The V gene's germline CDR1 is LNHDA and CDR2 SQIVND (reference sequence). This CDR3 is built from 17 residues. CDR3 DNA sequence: TGTGCCAGTAGTATCGTTTTACACCGGACGGCTAATCAGCCCCAGCATTTT. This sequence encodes CASSIVLHRTANQPQHF.

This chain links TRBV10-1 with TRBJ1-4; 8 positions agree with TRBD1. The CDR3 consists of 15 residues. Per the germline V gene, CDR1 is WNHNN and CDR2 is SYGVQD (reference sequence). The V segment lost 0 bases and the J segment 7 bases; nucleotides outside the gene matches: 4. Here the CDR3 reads CASSESPGGIEKLFF. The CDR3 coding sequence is TGCGCCAGCAGTGAGTCCCCAGGGGGCATTGAAAAACTGTTTTTT.

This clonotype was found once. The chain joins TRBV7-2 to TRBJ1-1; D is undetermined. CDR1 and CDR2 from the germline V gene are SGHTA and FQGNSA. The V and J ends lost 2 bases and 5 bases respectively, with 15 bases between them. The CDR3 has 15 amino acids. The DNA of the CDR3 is TGTGCCAGCAGCTTAACGACGGACGGAACAACTGAAGCTTTCTTT. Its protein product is CASSLTTDGTTEAFF.

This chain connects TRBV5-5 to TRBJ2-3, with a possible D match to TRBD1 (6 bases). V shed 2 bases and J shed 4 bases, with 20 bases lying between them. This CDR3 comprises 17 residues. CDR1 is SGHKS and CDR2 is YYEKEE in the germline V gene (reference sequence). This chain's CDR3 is CASSFYEGEIGADTQYF. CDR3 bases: TGTGCCAGCAGCTTTTACGAGGGGGAGATAGGAGCAGATACGCAGTATTTT.

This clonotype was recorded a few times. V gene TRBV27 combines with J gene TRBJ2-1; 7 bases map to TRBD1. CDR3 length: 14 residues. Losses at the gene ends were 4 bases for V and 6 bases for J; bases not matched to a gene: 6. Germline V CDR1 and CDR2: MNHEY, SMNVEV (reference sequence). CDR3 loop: CASSSPTGFNEQFF. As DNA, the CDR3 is TGTGCCAGCAGTTCACCGACAGGGTTCAATGAGCAGTTCTTC.

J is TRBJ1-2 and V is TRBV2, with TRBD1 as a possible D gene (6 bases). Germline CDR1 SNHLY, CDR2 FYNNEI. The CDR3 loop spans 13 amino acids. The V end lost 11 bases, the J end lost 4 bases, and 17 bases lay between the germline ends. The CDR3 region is CAGGRGLGYGYTF. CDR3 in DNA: TGTGCCGGGGGCCGGGGACTAGGCTATGGCTACACCTTC.

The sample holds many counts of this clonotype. The CDR3 coding sequence is TGCGCCAGCAGGTCGGGGGGGTACTACGAGCAGTACTTC. Amino acid sequence: CASRSGGYYEQYF. The gene calls are TRBV10-2 and TRBJ2-7; the match to TRBD2 covers 8 bases. Unmatched junction bases numbered 4, after V lost 6 bases and J lost 3 bases. The CDR3 covers 13 residues. Germline assignment: CDR1 WSHSY and CDR2 SAAADI.

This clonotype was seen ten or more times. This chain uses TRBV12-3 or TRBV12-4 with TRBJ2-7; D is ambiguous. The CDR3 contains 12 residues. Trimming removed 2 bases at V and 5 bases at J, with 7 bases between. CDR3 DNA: TGTGCCAGCAGTTTAATGGCGGACGAGCAGTACTTC. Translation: CASSLMADEQYF.

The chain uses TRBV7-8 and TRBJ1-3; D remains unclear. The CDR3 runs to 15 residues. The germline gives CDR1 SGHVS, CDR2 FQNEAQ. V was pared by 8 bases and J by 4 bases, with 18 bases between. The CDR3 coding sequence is TGTGCCAGCCGGCTTAAAGGAGCTCCAGGAAACACCATATATTTT. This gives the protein CASRLKGAPGNTIYF.

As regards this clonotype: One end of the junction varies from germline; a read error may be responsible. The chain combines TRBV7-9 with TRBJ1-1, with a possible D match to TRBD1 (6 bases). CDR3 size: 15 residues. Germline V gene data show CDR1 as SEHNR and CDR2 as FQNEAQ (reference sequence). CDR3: CASSLDGGRNTEAFF. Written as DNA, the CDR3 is TGCGCCAGCAGCTTGGATGGGGGGCGGAACACTGAAGCTTTCTTT.

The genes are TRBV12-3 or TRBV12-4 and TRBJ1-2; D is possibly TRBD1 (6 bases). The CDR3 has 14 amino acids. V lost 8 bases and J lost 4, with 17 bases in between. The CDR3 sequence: CASEDTGASYGYTF. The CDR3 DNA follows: TGTGCCAGCGAGGATACGGGGGCTAGCTATGGCTACACCTTC.

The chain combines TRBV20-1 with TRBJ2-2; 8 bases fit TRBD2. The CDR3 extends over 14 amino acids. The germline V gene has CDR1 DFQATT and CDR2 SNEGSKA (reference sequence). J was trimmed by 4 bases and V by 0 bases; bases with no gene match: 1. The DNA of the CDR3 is TGCAGTGCTAGAGAGGCGGGGGGCACCGGGGAGCTGTTTTTT. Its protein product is CSAREAGGTGELFF.

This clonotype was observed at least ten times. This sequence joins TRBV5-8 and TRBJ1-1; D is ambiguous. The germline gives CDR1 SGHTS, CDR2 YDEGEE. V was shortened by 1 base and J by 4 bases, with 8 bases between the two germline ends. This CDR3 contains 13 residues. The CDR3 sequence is CASSLIAGTEAFF. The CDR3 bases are TGTGCCAGCAGCTTGATCGCGGGCACTGAAGCTTTCTTT.

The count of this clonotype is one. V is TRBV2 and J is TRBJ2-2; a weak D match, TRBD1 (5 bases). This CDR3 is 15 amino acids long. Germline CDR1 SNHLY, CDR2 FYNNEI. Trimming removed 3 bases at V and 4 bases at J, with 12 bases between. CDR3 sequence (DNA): TGTGCCAGCAGTGAGGTCCAGGGTGCCACCGGGGAGCTGTTTTTT. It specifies CASSEVQGATGELFF.

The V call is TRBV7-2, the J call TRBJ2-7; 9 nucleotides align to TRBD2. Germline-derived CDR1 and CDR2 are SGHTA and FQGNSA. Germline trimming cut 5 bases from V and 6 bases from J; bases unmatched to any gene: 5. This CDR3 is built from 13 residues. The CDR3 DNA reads TGTGCCAGCAGCCGTCAAGCGGGAGGCGAGCAGTACTTC. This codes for CASSRQAGGEQYF.

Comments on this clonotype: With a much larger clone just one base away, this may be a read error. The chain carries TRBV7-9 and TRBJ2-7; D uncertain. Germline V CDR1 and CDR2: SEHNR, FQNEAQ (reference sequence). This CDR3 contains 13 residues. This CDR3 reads CAGSSGPSREQYF. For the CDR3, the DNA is TGTGCCGGCAGCTCGGGCCCCTCGAGGGAGCAGTACTTC.

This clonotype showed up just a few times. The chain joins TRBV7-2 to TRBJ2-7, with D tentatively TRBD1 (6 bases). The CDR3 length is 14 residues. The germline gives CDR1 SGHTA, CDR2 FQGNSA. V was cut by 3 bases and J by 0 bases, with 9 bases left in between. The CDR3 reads CASSFDRSSYEQYF. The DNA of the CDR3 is TGTGCCAGCAGCTTCGACAGGAGCTCCTACGAGCAGTACTTC.

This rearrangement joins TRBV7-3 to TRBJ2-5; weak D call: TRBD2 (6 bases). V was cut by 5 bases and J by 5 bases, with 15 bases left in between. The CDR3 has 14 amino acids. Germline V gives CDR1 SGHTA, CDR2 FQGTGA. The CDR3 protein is CASSVGPRGETQYF. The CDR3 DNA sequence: TGTGCCAGCAGCGTCGGACCTCGGGGGGAGACCCAGTACTTC.

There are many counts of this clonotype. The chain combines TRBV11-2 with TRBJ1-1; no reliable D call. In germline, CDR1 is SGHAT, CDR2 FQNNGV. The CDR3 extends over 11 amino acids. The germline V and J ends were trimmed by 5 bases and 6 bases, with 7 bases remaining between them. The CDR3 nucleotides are TGTGCCAGCAGCACGTACGCTGAAGCTTTCTTT. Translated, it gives CASSTYAEAFF.

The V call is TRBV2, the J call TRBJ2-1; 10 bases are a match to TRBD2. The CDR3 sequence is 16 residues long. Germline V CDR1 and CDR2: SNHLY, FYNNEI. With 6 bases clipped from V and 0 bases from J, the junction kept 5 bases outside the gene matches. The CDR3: CASSGTSDSSYNEQFF. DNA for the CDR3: TGTGCCAGCAGCGGGACTAGCGACAGCTCCTACAATGAGCAGTTCTTC.

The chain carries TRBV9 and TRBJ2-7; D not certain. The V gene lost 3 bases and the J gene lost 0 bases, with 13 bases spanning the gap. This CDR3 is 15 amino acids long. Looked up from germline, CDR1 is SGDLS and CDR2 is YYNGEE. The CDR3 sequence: CASSAAPSSSYEQYF. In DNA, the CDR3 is TGTGCCAGCAGCGCCGCACCGAGTAGCTCCTACGAGCAGTACTTC.

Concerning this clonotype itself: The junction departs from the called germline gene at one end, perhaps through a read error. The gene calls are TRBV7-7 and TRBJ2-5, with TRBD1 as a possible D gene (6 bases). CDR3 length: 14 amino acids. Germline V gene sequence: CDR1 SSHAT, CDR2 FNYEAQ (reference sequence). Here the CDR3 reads CASSRTAVQETQYF. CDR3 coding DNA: TGTGCTAGCAGCCGGACAGCTGTCCAAGAGACCCAGTACTTC.

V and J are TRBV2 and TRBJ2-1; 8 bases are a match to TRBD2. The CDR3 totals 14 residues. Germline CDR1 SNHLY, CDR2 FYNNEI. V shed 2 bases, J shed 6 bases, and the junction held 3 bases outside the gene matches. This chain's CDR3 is CASSERLAINEQFF. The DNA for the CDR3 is TGTGCCAGCAGTGAAAGACTAGCGATCAATGAGCAGTTCTTC.

The CDR3 spells CATQGGETQYF. For the CDR3, the DNA is TGTGCCACCCAGGGAGGGGAGACCCAGTACTTC. The J gene is TRBJ2-5, the V gene TRBV24-1; 7 bases align to TRBD2. The CDR3 extends over 11 amino acids. CDR1 KGHDR and CDR2 SFDVKD come from the germline V gene. With V trimmed by 9 bases and J by 5 bases, 2 bases remained unmatched.

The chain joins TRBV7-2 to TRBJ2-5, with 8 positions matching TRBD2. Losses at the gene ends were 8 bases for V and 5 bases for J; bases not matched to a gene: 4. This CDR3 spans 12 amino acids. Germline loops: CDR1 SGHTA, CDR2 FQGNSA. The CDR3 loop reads CASAIAGETQYF. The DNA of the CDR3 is TGTGCCAGCGCTATAGCGGGGGAGACCCAGTACTTC.

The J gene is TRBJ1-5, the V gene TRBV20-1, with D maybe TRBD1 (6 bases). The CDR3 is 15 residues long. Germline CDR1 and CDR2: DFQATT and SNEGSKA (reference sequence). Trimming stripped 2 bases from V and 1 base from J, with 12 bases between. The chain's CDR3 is CSARPQGSSNQPQHF. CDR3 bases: TGCAGTGCTAGACCGCAGGGGTCGAGCAATCAGCCCCAGCATTTT.

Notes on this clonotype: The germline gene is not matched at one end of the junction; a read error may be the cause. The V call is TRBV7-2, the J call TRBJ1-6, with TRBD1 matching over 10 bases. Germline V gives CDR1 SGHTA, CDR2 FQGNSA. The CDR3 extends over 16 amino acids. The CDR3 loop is CASSLDRGLFNSPLHF. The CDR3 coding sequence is TGCGCCAGCAGCTTGGACAGGGGGTTGTTCAATTCACCCCTCCACTTT. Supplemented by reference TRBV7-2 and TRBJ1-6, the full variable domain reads GAGVSQSPSNKVTEKGKDVELRCDPISGHTALYWYRQSLGQGLEFLIYFQGNSAPDKSGLPSDRFSAERTGGSVSTLTIQRTQQEDSAVYLCASSLDRGLFNSPLHFGNGTRLTVT.